A single sample is the source of the 10 T cell receptor beta chains below, sequenced in a study of metastatic and nonmetastatic thyroid tumors. Using MiXCR, TCRdb reanalyzed the PCR reads. The sample includes about 21,000 clones, around a third of them seen just once. All patients reached thyroid surgery having received no treatment beforehand. Material: adjacent normal tissue. These receptors originate from a female donor with papillary thyroid cancer or a benign thyroid nodule (not recorded which). Some clones in this sample may be carry-over from other donors' samples.

This clone has more than one count but fewer than ten. V gene TRBV6-5 combines with J gene TRBJ1-6; 8 bases align to TRBD1. Trimming took 2 bases from V and 9 from J; bases not matched to a gene: 3. This CDR3 comprises 14 residues. Germline V gene lookup returns CDR1 MNHEY and CDR2 SVGAGI. CDR3 amino acids: CASSYPDRVSPLHF. For the CDR3, the DNA is TGTGCCAGCAGTTACCCGGACAGGGTTTCACCCCTCCACTTT.

This clone was seen just once. The chain combines TRBV3-1 with TRBJ1-1, with unresolved D. Germline V gene sequence: CDR1 LGHDT, CDR2 YNNKEL (reference sequence). Trimming pared 1 base from V and 8 bases from J, leaving 17 bases between. CDR3 size: 15 residues. In nucleotides, the CDR3 is TGTGCCAGCAGCCAAGGCCGAACCTTCTCGGACGAAGCTTTCTTT. Its protein is CASSQGRTFSDEAFF.

This clone has more than one count but fewer than ten. This chain joins TRBV11-1 and TRBJ2-3; 8 positions match TRBD1. V dropped 5 bases and J dropped 1; count of bases not matched to a gene: 5. The CDR3 consists of 15 residues. Per the germline V gene, CDR1 is SGHAT and CDR2 is FQDESV (reference sequence). The CDR3 loop is CASSPSDRGTDTQYF. In DNA form, the CDR3 reads TGTGCCAGCAGCCCCTCGGACAGGGGCACAGATACGCAGTATTTT.

This clone showed up many times. The V call is TRBV2, the J call TRBJ1-5, with no clear D. V dropped 0 bases and J dropped 6 bases, with 18 bases sitting between them. Germline-derived CDR1 and CDR2 are SNHLY and FYNNEI. This CDR3 contains 17 residues. The chain's CDR3 is CASSEAFVPGGSQPQHF. CDR3 nucleotides: TGTGCCAGCAGTGAAGCTTTTGTCCCTGGTGGGAGTCAGCCCCAGCATTTT.

The chain couples TRBV6-2 or TRBV6-3 to TRBJ2-1; TRBD1 agrees at 7 bases. Germline V gives CDR1 MNHEY, CDR2 SVGEGT. Germline trimming cut 4 bases from V and 0 bases from J; bases unmatched to any gene: 0. This CDR3 contains 14 residues. CDR3 in DNA: TGTGCCAGCAGTTGGGACAGCTCCTACAATGAGCAGTTCTTC. This gives the protein CASSWDSSYNEQFF.

This clone is medium-sized in the sample. The chain recombines TRBV12-3 or TRBV12-4 with TRBJ1-3; D is unresolved. This CDR3 region has 16 residues. The V and J ends lost 6 bases and 4 bases respectively, with 19 bases between them. Written as DNA, the CDR3 is TGTGCCAGCAGCACGGGAGAGCTATTACGGGGAAACACCATATATTTT. This encodes CASSTGELLRGNTIYF.

Note on this clone: No conserved phenylalanine or tryptophan is present at the end of the CDR3, so a read error is the likely explanation. The chain recombines TRBV9 with TRBJ2-6, with D hard to call. Per the germline V gene, CDR1 is SGDLS and CDR2 is YYNGEE. The CDR3 totals 14 residues. V was trimmed by 4 bases and J by 3 bases, leaving 8 bases between them. In nucleotides, the CDR3 is TGTGCCAGCAGCCTACTCTATGGGGCCAACGTCCTGACTTCC. The encoded protein is CASSLLYGANVLTS.

The J gene is TRBJ2-1, the V gene TRBV5-1, with 10 bases matching TRBD2. The CDR3 length is 14 residues. Germline-derived CDR1 and CDR2 are SGHRS and YFSETQ. Germline trimming cut 4 bases from V and 5 bases from J; bases unmatched to any gene: 3. The CDR3 reads CASSLGLADNEQFF. CDR3 in DNA: TGCGCCAGCAGCCTCGGACTAGCGGACAATGAGCAGTTCTTC. The full variable domain, its missing parts supplied by reference TRBV5-1 and TRBJ2-1, is KAGVTQTPRYLIKTRGQQVTLSCSPISGHRSVSWYQQTPGQGLQFLFEYFSETQRNKGNFPGRFSGRQFSNSRSEMNVSTLELGDSALYLCASSLGLADNEQFFGPGTRLTVL.

This clone qualifies as medium-sized. At the DNA level, this CDR3 is encoded by other sequences in the same sample as well. The CDR3 loop is CASSSAVTSGGKISYEQYF. Here the CDR3 DNA reads TGTGCCAGCAGTTCGGCGGTCACTAGCGGGGGGAAAATCTCCTACGAGCAGTACTTC. The rearrangement joins TRBV28 to TRBJ2-7; 12 positions agree with TRBD2. This CDR3 spans 19 amino acids. Germline lookup yields CDR1 MDHEN and CDR2 SYDVKM. V lost 4 bases, J lost 0 bases, and 13 bases stayed unmatched. The full variable domain, with the rest looked up from reference TRBV28 and TRBJ2-7, is DVKVTQSSRYLVKRTGEKVFLECVQDMDHENMFWYRQDPGLGLRLIYFSYDVKMKEKGDIPEGYSVSREKKERFSLILESASTNQTSMYLCASSSAVTSGGKISYEQYFGPGTRLTVT.

The chain uses TRBV11-3 and TRBJ2-7; unclear D gene. V dropped 2 bases and J dropped 5 bases, with 13 bases sitting between them. Germline CDR1 SGHNT, CDR2 YENEEA. The CDR3 contains 14 residues. The CDR3 nucleotides are TGTGCCAGCAGCTTATCGCCCGGGTGGGACGAGCAGTACTTC. Amino acids: CASSLSPGWDEQYF.